This TCR beta chain was identified during a study of blood T cell repertoires in COVID-19. Study background: Researchers got acute and convalescent COVID-19 samples from the United States, Italy and Spain. In each case, the material was cDNA or gDNA derived from T cells, B-cell-depleted T cells, or PBMCs.

The V gene's germline CDR1 is SGDLS and CDR2 YYNGEE. V was cut by 2 bases and J by 6 bases, with 12 bases left in between. CDR3 size: 15 residues. In the authors' workflow: Reference gene primer amplification gave estimated nucleated cell counts. Libraries were prepared by immunoSEQ multiplex PCR; TCRdb keeps only in-frame clonotypes and omits some of them. That table furnishes V, J and clone size, whereas the DNA furnished D and trimming. Of over 65,000 clones listed, around 80% are singletons. Sequencing was done on a sample of peripheral blood. The V and J genes are TRBV9 and TRBJ1-6; D not certain. This clonotype was obtained from a man between 60 and 75 years old with COVID-19, enrolled during active disease. CDR3 sequence: CASSVGRTLNSPLHF. CDR3 sequence (DNA): TGTGCCAGCAGCGTCGGTCGTACCCTTAATTCACCCCTCCACTTT.